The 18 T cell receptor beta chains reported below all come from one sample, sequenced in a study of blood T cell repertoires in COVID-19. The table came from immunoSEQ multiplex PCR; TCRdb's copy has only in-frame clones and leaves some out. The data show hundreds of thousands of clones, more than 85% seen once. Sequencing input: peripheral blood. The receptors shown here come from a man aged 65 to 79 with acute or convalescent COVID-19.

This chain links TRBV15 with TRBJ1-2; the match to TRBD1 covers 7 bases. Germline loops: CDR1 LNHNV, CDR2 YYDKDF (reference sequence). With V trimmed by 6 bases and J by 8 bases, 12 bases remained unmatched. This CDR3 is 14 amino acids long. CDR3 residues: CATRPPEGAEGYTF. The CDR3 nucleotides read TGTGCCACCAGACCCCCGGAGGGGGCGGAAGGCTACACCTTC. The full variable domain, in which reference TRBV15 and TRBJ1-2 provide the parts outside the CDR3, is DAMVIQNPRYQVTQFGKPVTLSCSQTLNHNVMYWYQQKSSQAPKLLFHYYDKDFNNEADTPDNFQSRRPNTSFCFLDIRSPGLGDTAMYLCATRPPEGAEGYTFGSGTRLTVV.

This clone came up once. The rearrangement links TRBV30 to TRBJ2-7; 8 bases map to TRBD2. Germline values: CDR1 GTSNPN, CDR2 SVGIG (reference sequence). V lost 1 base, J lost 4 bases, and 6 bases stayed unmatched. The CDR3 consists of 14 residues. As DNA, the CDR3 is TGTGCCTGGAGTGACGGGGGGGGATCTTACGAGCAGTACTTC. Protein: CAWSDGGGSYEQYF.

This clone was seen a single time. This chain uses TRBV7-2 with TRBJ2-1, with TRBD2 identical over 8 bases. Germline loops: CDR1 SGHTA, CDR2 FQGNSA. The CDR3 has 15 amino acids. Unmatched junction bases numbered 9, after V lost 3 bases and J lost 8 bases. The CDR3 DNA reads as TGTGCCAGCAGCTTGGGGGGGACTAGGTCGGATGAGCAGTTCTTC. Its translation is CASSLGGTRSDEQFF. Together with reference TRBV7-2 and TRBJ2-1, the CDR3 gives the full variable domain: GAGVSQSPSNKVTEKGKDVELRCDPISGHTALYWYRQSLGQGLEFLIYFQGNSAPDKSGLPSDRFSAERTGGSVSTLTIQRTQQEDSAVYLCASSLGGTRSDEQFFGPGTRLTVL.

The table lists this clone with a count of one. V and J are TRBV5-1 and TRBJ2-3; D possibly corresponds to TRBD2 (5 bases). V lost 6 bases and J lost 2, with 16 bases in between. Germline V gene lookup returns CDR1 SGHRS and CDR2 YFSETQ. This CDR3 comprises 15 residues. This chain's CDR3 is CASTSFLASTDTQYF. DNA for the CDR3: TGCGCCAGCACCTCATTTCTAGCTTCCACAGATACGCAGTATTTT.

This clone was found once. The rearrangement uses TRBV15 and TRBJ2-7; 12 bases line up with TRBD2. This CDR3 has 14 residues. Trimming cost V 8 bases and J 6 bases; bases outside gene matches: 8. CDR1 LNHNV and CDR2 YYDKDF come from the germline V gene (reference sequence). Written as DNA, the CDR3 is TGTGCCACCTCATTCGGACTAGCGGGAACCGAGCAGTACTTC. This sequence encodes CATSFGLAGTEQYF. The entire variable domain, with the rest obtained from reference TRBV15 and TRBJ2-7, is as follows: DAMVIQNPRYQVTQFGKPVTLSCSQTLNHNVMYWYQQKSSQAPKLLFHYYDKDFNNEADTPDNFQSRRPNTSFCFLDIRSPGLGDTAMYLCATSFGLAGTEQYFGPGTRLTVT.

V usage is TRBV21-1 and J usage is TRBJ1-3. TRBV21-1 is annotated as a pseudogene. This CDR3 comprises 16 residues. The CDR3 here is CASSKNDGIPGNTIYF. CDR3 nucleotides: TGTGCCAGCAGCAAAAACGACGGGATCCCTGGAAACACCATATATTTT.

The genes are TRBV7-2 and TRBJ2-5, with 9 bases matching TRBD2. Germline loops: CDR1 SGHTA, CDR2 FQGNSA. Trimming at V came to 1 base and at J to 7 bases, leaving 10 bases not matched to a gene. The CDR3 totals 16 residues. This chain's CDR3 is CASSLGDGGGAGTQYF. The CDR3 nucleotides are TGTGCCAGCAGCTTAGGGGATGGCGGGGGGGCTGGGACCCAGTACTTC.

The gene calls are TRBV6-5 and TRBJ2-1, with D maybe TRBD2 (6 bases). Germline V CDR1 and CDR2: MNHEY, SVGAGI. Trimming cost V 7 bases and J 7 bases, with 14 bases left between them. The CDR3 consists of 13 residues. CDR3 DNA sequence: TGTGCCAGCACACTAGCAAGGAGGAATGAGCAGTTCTTC. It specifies CASTLARRNEQFF.

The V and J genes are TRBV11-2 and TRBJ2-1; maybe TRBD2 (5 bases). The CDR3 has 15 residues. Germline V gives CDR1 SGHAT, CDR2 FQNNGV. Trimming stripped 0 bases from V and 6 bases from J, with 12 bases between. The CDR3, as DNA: TGTGCCAGCAGCTTAGAATTGGGCGGGCGCAATGAGCAGTTCTTC. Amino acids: CASSLELGGRNEQFF.

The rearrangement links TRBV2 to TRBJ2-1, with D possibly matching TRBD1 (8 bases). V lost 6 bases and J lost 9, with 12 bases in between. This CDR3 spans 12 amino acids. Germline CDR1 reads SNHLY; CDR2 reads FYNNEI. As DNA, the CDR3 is TGTGCCAGCAGCAACAGGGGGGGTGAGCAGTTCTTC. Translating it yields CASSNRGGEQFF.

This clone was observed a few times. The CDR3 DNA reads TGTGCCAGCAGTTTATGGGCTAGCGAGGCTTACGAGCAGTACTTC. Its translation: CASSLWASEAYEQYF. The chain is built from TRBV28 and TRBJ2-7; tentative D call: TRBD2 (6 bases). Germline V gives CDR1 MDHEN, CDR2 SYDVKM. Trimming pared 0 bases from V and 4 bases from J, leaving 13 bases between. The CDR3 has 15 residues.

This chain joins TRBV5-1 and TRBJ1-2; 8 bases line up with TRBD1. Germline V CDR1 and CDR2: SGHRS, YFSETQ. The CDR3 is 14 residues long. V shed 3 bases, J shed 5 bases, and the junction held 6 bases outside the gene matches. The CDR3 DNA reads TGCGCCAGCAGCTCAGGACAGGGAAATTATGGCTACACCTTC. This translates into CASSSGQGNYGYTF.

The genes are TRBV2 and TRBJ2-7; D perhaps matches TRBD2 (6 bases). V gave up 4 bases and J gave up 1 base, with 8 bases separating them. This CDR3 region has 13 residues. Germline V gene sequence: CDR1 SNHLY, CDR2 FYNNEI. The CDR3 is CASSALASYEQYF. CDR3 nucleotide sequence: TGTGCCAGCAGTGCGCTAGCGTCCTACGAGCAGTACTTC. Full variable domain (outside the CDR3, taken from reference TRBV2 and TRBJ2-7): EPEVTQTPSHQVTQMGQEVILRCVPISNHLYFYWYRQILGQKVEFLVSFYNNEISEKSEIFDDQFSVERPDGSNFTLKIRSTKLEDSAMYFCASSALASYEQYFGPGTRLTVT.

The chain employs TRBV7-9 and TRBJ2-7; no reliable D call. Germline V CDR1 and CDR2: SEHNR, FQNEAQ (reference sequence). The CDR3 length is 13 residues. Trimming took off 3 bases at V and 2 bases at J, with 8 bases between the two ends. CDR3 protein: CASSLPGTYEQYF. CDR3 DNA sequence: TGTGCCAGCAGCTTGCCAGGAACCTACGAGCAGTACTTC.

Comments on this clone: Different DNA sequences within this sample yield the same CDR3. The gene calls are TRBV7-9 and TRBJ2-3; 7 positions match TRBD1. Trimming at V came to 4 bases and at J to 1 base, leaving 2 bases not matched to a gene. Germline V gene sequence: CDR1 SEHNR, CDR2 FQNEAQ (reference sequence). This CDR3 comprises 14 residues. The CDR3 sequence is CASSYGQGTDTQYF. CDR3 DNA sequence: TGTGCCAGCAGCTACGGACAGGGCACAGATACGCAGTATTTT. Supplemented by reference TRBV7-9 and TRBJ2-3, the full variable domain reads DTGVSQNPRHKITKRGQNVTFRCDPISEHNRLYWYRQTLGQGPEFLTYFQNEAQLEKSRLLSDRFSAERPKGSFSTLEIQRTEQGDSAMYLCASSYGQGTDTQYFGPGTRLTVL.

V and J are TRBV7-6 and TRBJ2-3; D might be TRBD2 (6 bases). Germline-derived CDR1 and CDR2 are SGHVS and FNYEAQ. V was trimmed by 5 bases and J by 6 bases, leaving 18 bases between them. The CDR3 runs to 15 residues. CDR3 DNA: TGTGCCAGCAGCCAAGCGGGCGGAAGATCCGATACGCAGTATTTT. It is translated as CASSQAGGRSDTQYF.

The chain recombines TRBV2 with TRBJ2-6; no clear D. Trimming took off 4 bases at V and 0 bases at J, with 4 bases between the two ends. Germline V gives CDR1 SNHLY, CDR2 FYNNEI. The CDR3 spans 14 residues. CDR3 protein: CASSGASGANVLTF. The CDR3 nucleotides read TGTGCCAGCAGTGGGGCCTCTGGGGCCAACGTCCTGACTTTC.

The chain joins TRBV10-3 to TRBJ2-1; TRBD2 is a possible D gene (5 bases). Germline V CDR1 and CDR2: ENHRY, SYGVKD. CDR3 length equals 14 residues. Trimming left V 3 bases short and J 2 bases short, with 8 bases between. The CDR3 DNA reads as TGTGCCATCAGTGACAGCGGAGCCTACAATGAGCAGTTCTTC. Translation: CAISDSGAYNEQFF.